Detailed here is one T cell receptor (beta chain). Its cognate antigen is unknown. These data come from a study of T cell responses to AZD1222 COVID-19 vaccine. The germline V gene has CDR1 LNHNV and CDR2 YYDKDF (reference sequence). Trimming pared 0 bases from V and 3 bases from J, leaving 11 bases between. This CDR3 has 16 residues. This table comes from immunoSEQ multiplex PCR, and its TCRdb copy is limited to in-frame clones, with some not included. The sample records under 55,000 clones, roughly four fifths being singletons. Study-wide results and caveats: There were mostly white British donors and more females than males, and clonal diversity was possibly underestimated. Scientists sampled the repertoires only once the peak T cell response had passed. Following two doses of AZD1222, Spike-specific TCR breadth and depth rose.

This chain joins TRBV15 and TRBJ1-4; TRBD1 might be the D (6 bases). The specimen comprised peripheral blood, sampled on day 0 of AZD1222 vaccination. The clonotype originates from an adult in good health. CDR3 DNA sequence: TGTGCCACCAGCAGAGAACCGGAGGGGGCTAATGAAAAACTGTTTTTT. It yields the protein CATSREPEGANEKLFF.